The text below deals with one T cell receptor beta chain. Its antigen remains unidentified. The ends were cut back, 6 bases at V and 4 bases at J, with 10 bases in the middle. CDR1 and CDR2 (germline): KGHSH, LQKENI. This CDR3 is built from 13 residues. The data stem from a study of cytomegalovirus exposure and HLA in healthy donors. In the PCR, 60 Vbeta and 13 Jbeta primers were used. Only in-frame clones appear in the TCRdb table, and some are missing; sequencing was by immunoSEQ multiplex PCR. The data hold about 100,000 clones, with around 69% observed a single time. Notes on the study in general: Of the V segments, some could not be distinguished, including TRBV6-2 and TRBV6-3, and were excluded.

The sequenced sample consisted of PBMCs. This TCR came from an older woman in good health and CMV-seropositive. This rearrangement joins TRBV18 to TRBJ1-5; D might be TRBD1 (6 bases). The CDR3 region has the DNA TGTGCCAGCTCGTTCGACAGGAATCAGCCCCAGCATTTT. Amino acid sequence: CASSFDRNQPQHF.